Reported below is one T cell receptor (beta chain). The data were taken from a study of blood T cell repertoires in COVID-19. Study background: PBMCs, B-cell-depleted T cells, or T cells provided the cDNA or gDNA that made up the material.

Between the trimmed V and J ends, which lost 1 base and 5 bases, there was a span of 15 bases. The CDR3 has 17 amino acids. Per the germline V gene, CDR1 is LGHDT and CDR2 is YNNKEL (reference sequence). Per the study methods: Reference gene primers were amplified, and this amplification served to estimate nucleated cell counts. Measured with immunoSEQ multiplex PCR; TCRdb has only the in-frame clones, and not every one. That table is the source of V, J and clone size, and D and trimming were worked out from the DNA. This sample yields 200,000 or so clones, of which around 82% are seen a single time; approximately 7.6% belongs to the top ten. Cohort 3 donors counted as recovered after two negative PCRs, clearance, or resolved symptoms.

The sequence derives from a man in his forties who had recovered from COVID-19. The sequenced sample consisted of PBMCs or T cells enriched from blood (not recorded which). The chain uses TRBV3-1 (or the pseudogene TRBV3-2) and TRBJ1-6, with D possibly matching TRBD1 (5 bases). This chain's CDR3 is CASSQGTSARDNSPLHF. The CDR3 bases are TGTGCCAGCAGCCAAGGAACCTCAGCCAGGGATAATTCACCCCTCCACTTT.